The present T cell receptor beta chain was sequenced within a study of blood T cell repertoires in COVID-19. Study summary: PBMCs, B-cell-depleted T cells, or T cells provided the cDNA or gDNA that made up the material.

This clone is a singleton in its sample. Germline CDR1 MGHRA, CDR2 YSYEKL. The CDR3 is 20 amino acids. V lost 1 base to trimming and J lost 9 bases; unmatched junction nucleotides: 23. Per the study methods: Amplification with reference gene primers provided the estimates of nucleated cell counts. The data were produced by immunoSEQ multiplex PCR, yet TCRdb's version contains in-frame clones alone and is incomplete. That table furnishes V, J and clone size, whereas the DNA furnished D and trimming. The data show 100,000 or so clones, with over 75% seen just once and around 10% held by the top ten. Sequencing input: peripheral blood. J is TRBJ2-1 and V is TRBV4-1; 8 nucleotides match TRBD2. The receptor's source is a woman between 25 and 40 years old with acute or convalescent COVID-19. CDR3 bases: TGCGCCAGCAGCCAAGGCGGAGGGCGGGGGGCTCGGTTACTGTCGGGTGAGCAGTTCTTC. This encodes CASSQGGGRGARLLSGEQFF.